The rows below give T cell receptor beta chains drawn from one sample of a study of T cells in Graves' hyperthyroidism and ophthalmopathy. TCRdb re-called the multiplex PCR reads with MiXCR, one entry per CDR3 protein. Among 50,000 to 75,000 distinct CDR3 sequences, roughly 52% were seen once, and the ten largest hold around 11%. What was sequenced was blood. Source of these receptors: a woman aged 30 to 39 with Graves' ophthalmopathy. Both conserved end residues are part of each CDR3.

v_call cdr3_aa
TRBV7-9 CASSLDVAGGLGEEQFF
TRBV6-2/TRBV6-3 CASSDLQGNTEAFF
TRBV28 CASRGREDEQFF
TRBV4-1 CASSQGVSQGVRSNQPQHF
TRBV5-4 CASSLDSRGTDTQYF
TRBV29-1 CSVEAAAGEVTDTQYF
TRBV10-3 CASTPGGAIYEQYF
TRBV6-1 CASSAPLAGGYEQYF
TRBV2 CASRVTGTSNYGYTF
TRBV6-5 CASSRTHSGTGLNTGELFF
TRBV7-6 CASSFLGPYEQYF
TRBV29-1 CSARSGPIYEQYF
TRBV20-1 CSARGQSNQPQYF
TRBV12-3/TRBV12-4 CASSFTGQGGVETQYF
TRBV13 CASSVGLQAVSTDTQYF
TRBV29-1 CSVGAGQGQGNTIYF
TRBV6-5 CASSGLAGLRDTQYF
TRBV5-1 CASSLAVAGIYEQYF
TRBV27 CASSLRAGHNYNEQFF
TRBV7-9 CASSLGLAEQYF
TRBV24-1 CATSGTSGRAYEQYF
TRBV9 CASSATGGGYAF
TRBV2 CASRETSGRPSYNEQFF
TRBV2 CASMGDNRETQYF
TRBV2 CASSGLAGVADTQYF
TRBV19 CASSTEFSSYEQYF